The 18 T cell receptor beta chains below were found in one sample sequenced in a study of CD8+CD57+ T cells in acquired aplastic anemia. It was genomic DNA that served as the template for profiling TCR beta VDJ and CDR3. Via MiXCR, TCRdb re-called the reads, giving one row per CDR3 protein. The data show 150,000 to 200,000 distinct CDR3 sequences, with around 60% seen just once and 45% held by the top ten. The specimen was sorted CD4+, CD8+, or CD8+CD57+ T cells (not recorded which) from PBMCs. Receptors originate from a human donor in good health.

Concerning this clonotype: This may be a read error, as it is one base from a much larger clone. This rearrangement joins TRBV2 to TRBJ2-7, with a weak D call TRBD1 (6 bases). The CDR3 is 16 amino acids. Trimming took off 4 bases at V and 0 bases at J, with 16 bases between the two ends. Germline V gene data show CDR1 as SNHLY and CDR2 as FYNNEI. CDR3 protein: CASSARDKRSSYEQYF. The DNA for the CDR3 is TGTGCCAGCAGTGCTAGGGACAAGAGGAGCTCCTACGAGCAGTACTTC.

The chain links TRBV7-8 to TRBJ1-3, with D possibly being TRBD1 (6 bases). Germline V gene lookup returns CDR1 SGHVS and CDR2 FQNEAQ. The CDR3 has 14 amino acids. The ends were cut back, 5 bases at V and 3 bases at J, with 11 bases in the middle. The CDR3, as DNA: TGTGCCAGCAGCCTTGGACAGTTTGGAAACACCATATATTTT. Its protein is CASSLGQFGNTIYF.

This sequence joins TRBV20-1 and TRBJ2-7; D is perhaps TRBD2 (6 bases). The CDR3 spans 13 residues. V lost 3 bases, J lost 3 bases, and 12 bases lay in between. Germline CDR1 and CDR2: DFQATT and SNEGSKA (reference sequence). The CDR3 DNA follows: TGCAGTGCTAGGTTGGAGGGGAACTACGAGCAGTACTTC. Translation gives CSARLEGNYEQYF.

This sequence joins TRBV7-9 and TRBJ2-5; TRBD1 aligns across 7 bases. Losses at the gene ends were 9 bases for V and 5 bases for J; bases not matched to a gene: 24. CDR3 length: 18 residues. The germline gives CDR1 SEHNR, CDR2 FQNEAQ (reference sequence). CDR3 sequence: CASIDSLNTGTEEETQYF. CDR3 DNA: TGTGCCAGTATCGACAGCCTAAACACCGGGACAGAGGAGGAGACCCAGTACTTC.

Many counts were recorded for this clonotype. This chain joins TRBV10-3 and TRBJ2-7; 8 bases map to TRBD1. The germline V gene encodes CDR1 ENHRY and CDR2 SYGVKD. This CDR3 is built from 14 residues. V trimming: 3 bases; J trimming: 1 base; junction bases outside the gene matches: 2. DNA for the CDR3: TGTGCCATCAGTGATCGGGACAGGTCCTACGAGCAGTACTTC. This gives the protein CAISDRDRSYEQYF.

This clonotype was counted between two and nine times. This chain links TRBV20-1 with TRBJ1-1; the D is unclear. CDR1 DFQATT and CDR2 SNEGSKA come from the germline V gene (reference sequence). Trimming left V 0 bases short and J 1 base short, with 6 bases between. The CDR3 has 13 amino acids. The chain's CDR3 is CSARDDRNTEAFF. The CDR3 DNA reads TGCAGTGCTAGAGACGATAGGAACACTGAAGCTTTCTTT.

Notes on this clonotype: At one of its ends the junction is not consistent with the germline gene, which may arise from a read error. V and J are TRBV6-1 and TRBJ2-3; D not certain. CDR1 and CDR2 (germline): MNHNS, SASEGT. This CDR3 contains 15 residues. The CDR3 spells CACSEFSALPDTQYF. CDR3 bases: TGTGCCTGCAGTGAATTCTCGGCTCTGCCAGATACGCAGTATTTT.

The rearrangement joins TRBV24-1 to TRBJ1-1, with no clear D. Per germline, CDR1 KGHDR and CDR2 SFDVKD. The V gene lost 9 bases and the J gene lost 1 base, with 5 bases spanning the gap. The CDR3 spans 11 residues. The CDR3 protein is CATRQNTEAFF. CDR3 coding DNA: TGTGCCACCCGACAGAACACTGAAGCTTTCTTT.

The chain combines TRBV9 with TRBJ1-1; weak D call: TRBD1 (5 bases). Trimming pared 1 base from V and 2 bases from J, leaving 15 bases between. CDR3 length equals 16 residues. Germline CDR1 is SGDLS and CDR2 is YYNGEE. The CDR3 DNA sequence: TGTGCCAGCAGCGTAAGCGGTGGGGCAAAAAACACTGAAGCTTTCTTT. This codes for CASSVSGGAKNTEAFF.

This clonotype has a count of ten or more. This chain uses TRBV25-1 with TRBJ2-3, with TRBD1 as a possible D gene (5 bases). Trimming took 2 bases from V and 2 from J, leaving 14 bases between them. CDR3 size: 16 residues. Germline values: CDR1 MGHDK, CDR2 SYGVNS. CDR3 in amino acids: CASSETLQGITDTQYF. The CDR3 DNA is TGTGCCAGCAGTGAAACCTTGCAGGGCATCACAGATACGCAGTATTTT.

V is TRBV6-5 and J is TRBJ1-5; D is uncertain. The CDR3 totals 16 residues. Per germline, CDR1 MNHEY and CDR2 SVGAGI. The V gene lost 1 base and the J gene lost 2 bases, with 12 bases spanning the gap. DNA for the CDR3: TGTGCCAGCAGTTACTTTCCGACAAGTGGCAATCAGCCCCAGCATTTT. This translates into CASSYFPTSGNQPQHF.

This clonotype occurred many times. The rearrangement joins TRBV20-1 to TRBJ2-1, with 7 bases fitting TRBD2. CDR3 size: 15 residues. Germline V gene data show CDR1 as DFQATT and CDR2 as SNEGSKA (reference sequence). V lost 0 bases and J lost 4; bases outside the gene matches: 6. CDR3 region: CSARDLSGDYNEQFF. The CDR3 DNA reads TGCAGTGCTAGAGATTTGAGCGGGGATTACAATGAGCAGTTCTTC.

The CDR3 DNA reads as TGTGCCAGCAGTTTAGGCCCGGGGGCGCGGAATGAGCAGTTCTTC. Protein product: CASSLGPGARNEQFF. The V call is TRBV12-3 or TRBV12-4, the J call TRBJ2-1; the D call may be TRBD1 or TRBD2 (6 bases each). Between the trimmed V and J ends, which lost 1 base and 7 bases, there was a span of 14 bases. CDR3 size: 15 residues.

At least ten counts were recorded for this clonotype. The genes are TRBV4-1 and TRBJ2-7; 7 bases line up with TRBD1. This CDR3 contains 14 residues. The germline gives CDR1 MGHRA, CDR2 YSYEKL. Trimming cost V 6 bases and J 2 bases; bases outside gene matches: 7. The CDR3 region has the DNA TGCGCCAGCAGTAGAGGGACAGCAGCCTACGAGCAGTACTTC. Translation: CASSRGTAAYEQYF.

The V gene is TRBV10-3, the J gene TRBJ1-5, with D perhaps TRBD1 (5 bases). The CDR3 totals 13 residues. V lost 7 bases to trimming and J lost 3 bases, with 10 bases between them. Germline CDR1 is ENHRY and CDR2 is SYGVKD. For the CDR3, the DNA is TGTGCCATCACCGGAGGGGACAATCAGCCCCAGCATTTT. It translates to CAITGGDNQPQHF.

This clonotype was counted at least ten times. The J gene is TRBJ2-1, the V gene TRBV7-8; 11 nucleotides match TRBD2. The length of the CDR3 is 20 residues. Germline-derived CDR1 and CDR2 are SGHVS and FQNEAQ. The V and J ends lost 5 bases and 6 bases, in that order; junction bases with no gene match: 21. This CDR3 reads CASSRRGLAGNSLASNEQFF. In DNA form, the CDR3 reads TGTGCCAGCAGCCGACGCGGACTAGCGGGCAATTCCCTCGCCAGCAATGAGCAGTTCTTC.

This clonotype was picked up one time. The rearrangement links TRBV7-8 to TRBJ1-4, with D possibly TRBD1 on 5 matching bases. Trimming pared 3 bases from V and 2 bases from J, leaving 16 bases between. The CDR3 covers 17 residues. CDR1 is SGHVS and CDR2 is FQNEAQ in the germline V gene. The CDR3, as DNA: TGTGCCAGCAGCTTGGGCAGGGATCTCGTCACTAATGAAAAACTGTTTTTT. Amino acids: CASSLGRDLVTNEKLFF.

This clonotype was detected a few times. The chain uses TRBV20-1 and TRBJ1-2; D is unresolved. Germline V gene data show CDR1 as DFQATT and CDR2 as SNEGSKA (reference sequence). Trimming cost V 0 bases and J 0 bases, with 11 bases left between them. The CDR3 spans 15 residues. CDR3 residues: CSARDRDTANYGYTF. CDR3 sequence (DNA): TGCAGTGCTAGAGATCGCGACACCGCTAACTATGGCTACACCTTC.